This T cell receptor (beta chain) stems from a study of blood T cell repertoires in COVID-19 (TCRdb year 2020). A note on the overall study: Samples from collaborators originated in the United States, Italy and Spain and spanned both the acute and convalescent phases of COVID-19. Subjects who had been exposed to COVID-19, were actively infected with it, or had recovered from it provided the deeply sampled blood TCRbeta repertoires that made up the dataset. The samples were drawn from two sources: the first 160 participants of the ongoing ImmuneRACE study, and 1,000 to 1,500 subjects contributed by 6 global collaborators. The repertoires were released in a freely available public database meant as a resource for research on the immune response to SARS-CoV-2. Nearly every sample came with metadata listing a de-identified subject ID, COVID-19 status, age in years and sex. The material from the prospective study consisted of cDNA or gDNA derived from T cells, B-cell-depleted T cells, or PBMCs. Where available, HLA class I and class II types were taken from metadata supplied by the sample provider and were not determined by assay-based typing. General conclusions and limits of the study: How much clinical and demographic metadata was included differed by source and by participant, and the metadata was provided uncurated.

V lost 0 bases and J lost 0 bases; the stretch between them is 14 bases long. From the germline V gene, CDR1 is MNHEY and CDR2 is SVGEGT. The CDR3, cysteine through phenylalanine, is 18 amino acids long. Of all the DNA, just the CDR3 is kept, 54 bases in frame from base 1. TCRbeta CDR3 regions were amplified from genomic DNA using the immunoSEQ Assay, a bias-controlled multiplex PCR. The original pipeline was this. Nucleated cell counts per sample were estimated from amplification of reference gene primers within the assay. To quantify the absolute abundance of each unique TCRbeta CDR3 rearrangement, sequence reads were collapsed and filtered. Productive Simpson clonality was computed per sample as the square root of Simpson's diversity index over productive rearrangements. TCRdb mirrors the immuneACCESS table, restricted to in-frame sequences. Some clones are absent from its copies; in checked studies, under half trace to an unresolved V gene, and the reason for the others is unknown. V and J calls and clone size are given by that table; D and trimming were obtained from the DNA. The sample records some 68,000 clones, 70% to 90% of which are singletons. Approximately 4.4% of the sample is taken by the ten largest.

As for this clone: No cognate antigen has been identified for it. One base away there is no much larger clone; base qualities are not given.

Whole blood was collected in K2EDTA tubes by collaborating institutions according to the institutions' own protocols. For TCRbeta analysis, collaborators shipped samples in one of three forms: frozen whole blood, isolated PBMCs, or DNA extracted from either of those sample types. The origin of this receptor is a man aged 50-59 years with active COVID-19. The source material was peripheral blood. In this chain, TRBV6-2 or TRBV6-3 is recombined with TRBJ1-4; a weak D assignment points to TRBD1 (6 bases agree). The CDR3 protein sequence reads: CASSYSWTDSATNEKLFF. The nucleotide sequence reads as follows: TGTGCCAGCAGTTACTCGTGGACAGACTCCGCAACTAATGAAAAACTGTTTTTT.